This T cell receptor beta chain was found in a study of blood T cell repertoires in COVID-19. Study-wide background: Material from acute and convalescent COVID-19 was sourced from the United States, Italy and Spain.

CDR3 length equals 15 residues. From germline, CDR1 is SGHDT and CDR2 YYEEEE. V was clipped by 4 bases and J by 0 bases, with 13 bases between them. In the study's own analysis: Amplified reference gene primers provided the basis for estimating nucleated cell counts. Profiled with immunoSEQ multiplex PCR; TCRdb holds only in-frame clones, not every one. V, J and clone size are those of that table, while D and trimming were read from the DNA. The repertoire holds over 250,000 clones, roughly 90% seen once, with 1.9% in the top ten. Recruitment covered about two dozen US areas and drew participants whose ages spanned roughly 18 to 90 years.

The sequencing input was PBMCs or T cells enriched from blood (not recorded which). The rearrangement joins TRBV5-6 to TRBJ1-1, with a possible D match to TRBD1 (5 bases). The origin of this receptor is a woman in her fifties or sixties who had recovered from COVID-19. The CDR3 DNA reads TGTGCCAGCAGCCGAGCCGGGGGAATGAACACTGAAGCTTTCTTT. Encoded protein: CASSRAGGMNTEAFF.